This T cell receptor beta chain comes out of a study of blood T cell repertoires in COVID-19. Study overall: Both acute and convalescent COVID-19 samples were obtained from the United States, Italy and Spain. PBMCs, B-cell-depleted T cells, or T cells provided the cDNA or gDNA that made up the material.

Authors' analysis steps: Estimation of nucleated cell counts was performed using reference gene primer amplification. Only in-frame clones appear in the TCRdb table, and some are missing; sequencing was by immunoSEQ multiplex PCR. V and J calls and clone size are given by that table; D and trimming were obtained from the DNA. The sample holds about 81,000 clones, roughly 75% seen once. The CDR3 covers 13 residues. The germline gives CDR1 MNHEY, CDR2 SVGAGI. V was clipped by 0 bases and J by 6 bases, with 6 bases between them. This TCR was sampled from a woman between 50 and 59 years old with acute or convalescent COVID-19. The specimen sequenced was peripheral blood. The chain combines TRBV6-5 with TRBJ2-1, with a possible D match to TRBD2 (5 bases). The CDR3 is CASSYSAGNEQFF. CDR3 bases: TGTGCCAGCAGTTACTCGGCGGGCAATGAGCAGTTCTTC.